Listed here are 25 T cell receptor beta chains from one sample, sequenced in a study of CD8+CD57+ T cells in acquired aplastic anemia. All sequencing subjects had displayed CD8+CD57+ cell expansion on flow cytometry. Genomic DNA templated the TCR beta VDJ and CDR3 profiling. In TCRdb, the reads were re-called with MiXCR into one record per CDR3 protein. The table shows 180,000 or so distinct CDR3 sequences, with roughly 50% occurring only once. Sequencing was performed on sorted CD4+, CD8+, or CD8+CD57+ T cells (not recorded which) from PBMCs. These receptors originate from a human donor with aplastic anemia.

This chain joins TRBV5-4 and TRBJ1-2, with D perhaps TRBD1 (5 bases). Germline CDR1 and CDR2: SGHNT and YYREEE (reference sequence). The CDR3 extends over 13 amino acids. V dropped 5 bases and J dropped 7 bases, with 15 bases sitting between them. Here the CDR3 reads CASSYRGGFGYTF. CDR3 coding DNA: TGTGCCAGCAGTTATAGGGGAGGGTTTGGCTACACCTTC.

V usage is TRBV7-9 and J usage is TRBJ2-3; D gene uncertain. Germline CDR1 is SEHNR and CDR2 is FQNEAQ (reference sequence). V was clipped by 5 bases and J by 0 bases, with 6 bases between them. The CDR3 spans 13 residues. The CDR3 DNA follows: TGTGCCAGCAGCCAGATGAGCACAGATACGCAGTATTTT. This gives the protein CASSQMSTDTQYF.

This clonotype was picked up many times. The chain recombines TRBV29-1 with TRBJ2-3; D gene uncertain. V was cut by 7 bases and J by 4 bases, with 6 bases left in between. The CDR3 length is 10 residues. The germline V gene has CDR1 SQVTM and CDR2 ANQGSEA. The CDR3 loop reads CSGGSDTQYF. The CDR3 coding sequence is TGCAGCGGAGGATCAGATACGCAGTATTTT.

This clonotype was counted at least ten times. The V and J genes are TRBV6-6 and TRBJ1-2, with D perhaps matching TRBD1 (5 bases). V was cut by 2 bases and J by 6 bases, with 7 bases left in between. The germline V gene has CDR1 MNHNY and CDR2 SVGAGI (reference sequence). The CDR3 loop spans 12 amino acids. CDR3 sequence reads: CASSYATDGYTF. CDR3 DNA sequence: TGTGCCAGCAGTTACGCGACAGATGGCTACACCTTC.

This chain joins TRBV5-1 and TRBJ2-3; either TRBD1 or TRBD2 may fit D (5 bases each). This CDR3 is built from 16 residues. V lost 0 bases and J lost 1, with 12 bases in between. Germline V lookup: CDR1 SGHRS, CDR2 YFSETQ. The DNA for the CDR3 is TGCGCCAGCAGCTTGGGGGACGTTACCGGCACAGATACGCAGTATTTT. As protein: CASSLGDVTGTDTQYF.

The chain joins TRBV10-1 to TRBJ2-7, with TRBD2 as a possible D gene (5 bases). Trimming took off 6 bases at V and 0 bases at J, with 12 bases between the two ends. This CDR3 region has 14 residues. Germline assignment: CDR1 WNHNN and CDR2 SYGVQD (reference sequence). The CDR3 coding sequence is TGCGCCAGCAGCCCGGGATATAACTCCTACGAGCAGTACTTC. It specifies CASSPGYNSYEQYF.

This clonotype was picked up one time. The V and J genes are TRBV10-3 and TRBJ1-2, with D maybe TRBD1 (5 bases). The V end lost 5 bases, the J end lost 4 bases, and 14 bases lay between the germline ends. CDR1 and CDR2 from the germline V gene are ENHRY and SYGVKD. The CDR3 consists of 14 residues. CDR3 DNA sequence: TGTGCCATCAGTCCCCCCTCTGGGGCCTATGGCTACACCTTC. It specifies CAISPPSGAYGYTF.

This clonotype was seen many times. The chain has TRBV5-1 and TRBJ2-2; TRBD1 matches 9 bases. Losses at the gene ends were 3 bases for V and 6 bases for J; bases not matched to a gene: 9. This CDR3 has 16 amino acids. Per the germline V gene, CDR1 is SGHRS and CDR2 is YFSETQ. The CDR3: CASSSDGTGYSGELFF. The CDR3 DNA reads as TGCGCCAGCAGCTCGGACGGGACAGGGTACTCCGGGGAGCTGTTTTTT. The whole variable domain, remainder taken from reference TRBV5-1 and TRBJ2-2, is KAGVTQTPRYLIKTRGQQVTLSCSPISGHRSVSWYQQTPGQGLQFLFEYFSETQRNKGNFPGRFSGRQFSNSRSEMNVSTLELGDSALYLCASSSDGTGYSGELFFGEGSRLTVL.

As regards this clonotype: A much bigger clone sits one base away, suggesting this may be a read error. The J gene is TRBJ1-2, the V gene TRBV3-1; D unresolved. Germline assignment: CDR1 LGHDT and CDR2 YNNKEL (reference sequence). This CDR3 comprises 14 residues. CDR3 sequence (DNA): TGTGCCAGCAGCCAAGGTGGAGTTGTCTATGGCTACGCCTTC. Its translation: CASSQGGVVYGYAF.

The chain is built from TRBV20-1 and TRBJ1-2; D might be TRBD1 (6 bases). The CDR3 totals 13 residues. With 5 bases removed from V and 1 base from J, the gap between germline ends came to 11 bases. Germline-derived CDR1 and CDR2 are DFQATT and SNEGSKA (reference sequence). CDR3 DNA: TGCAGTGCTGGACAGCAGAATAACTATGGCTACACCTTC. Amino acids: CSAGQQNNYGYTF.

The rearrangement uses TRBV25-1 and TRBJ2-7; 8 bases match TRBD2. The CDR3 is made up of 14 amino acids. V lost 6 bases and J lost 6; bases outside the gene matches: 10. CDR1 MGHDK and CDR2 SYGVNS come from the germline V gene. CDR3 amino acids: CASSTGGPSSEQYF. The CDR3 coding sequence is TGTGCCAGCAGCACGGGAGGGCCCTCTTCCGAGCAGTACTTC.

The table lists this clonotype with many counts. The gene calls are TRBV7-8 and TRBJ2-5; 7 bases are shared with TRBD2. Germline V gives CDR1 SGHVS, CDR2 FQNEAQ. Germline trimming cut 5 bases from V and 2 bases from J; bases unmatched to any gene: 8. This CDR3 has 15 amino acids. The CDR3 here is CASSRWGGNQETQYF. CDR3 nucleotide sequence: TGTGCCAGCAGCCGTTGGGGGGGGAATCAAGAGACCCAGTACTTC.

Ten or more counts support this clonotype. The chain is built from TRBV29-1 and TRBJ2-6; D perhaps matches TRBD1 (6 bases). V dropped 6 bases and J dropped 0 bases, with 9 bases sitting between them. Germline V lookup: CDR1 SQVTM, CDR2 ANQGSEA. The CDR3 spans 14 residues. CDR3 DNA: TGCAGCGTGGGGGACATCTCTGGGGCCAACGTCCTGACTTTC. Protein: CSVGDISGANVLTF.

This clonotype appeared many times. This chain connects TRBV12-3 or TRBV12-4 to TRBJ1-5; tentative D call: TRBD1 (5 bases). V was shortened by 6 bases and J by 3 bases, with 15 bases between the two germline ends. The CDR3 consists of 15 residues. The CDR3 sequence is CASRPARGNNQPQHF. The CDR3 bases are TGTGCCAGCAGACCCGCCCGGGGGAACAATCAGCCCCAGCATTTT.

This clonotype has a count of ten or more. The rearrangement uses TRBV2 and TRBJ2-4; D unresolved. This CDR3 spans 13 amino acids. Deletions cut 6 bases from V and 9 bases from J, with 15 bases between. Germline V gene sequence: CDR1 SNHLY, CDR2 FYNNEI. DNA for the CDR3: TGTGCCAGCAGCCTAAACCCGCTCCCCATTCAGTACTTC. Protein product: CASSLNPLPIQYF.

Ten or more counts support this clonotype. The chain has TRBV9 and TRBJ2-1, with 7 bases lining up with TRBD2. Germline trimming cut 4 bases from V and 3 bases from J; bases unmatched to any gene: 10. Germline CDR1 and CDR2: SGDLS and YYNGEE. The CDR3 extends over 16 amino acids. DNA for the CDR3: TGTGCCAGCAGCCCATTGTCGGGGGGAAACTACAATGAGCAGTTCTTC. Translated, it gives CASSPLSGGNYNEQFF. Full variable domain (missing parts from reference TRBV9 and TRBJ2-1): DSGVTQTPKHLITATGQRVTLRCSPRSGDLSVYWYQQSLDQGLQFLIQYYNGEERAKGNILERFSAQQFPDLHSELNLSSLELGDSALYFCASSPLSGGNYNEQFFGPGTRLTVL.

This clonotype has a handful of counts. CDR3 DNA sequence: TGTGCCAGCAGCTTGTTTTTTAGACTAGCGGGGGGAAACATTCAGTACTTC. Translating it yields CASSLFFRLAGGNIQYF. V gene TRBV5-4 combines with J gene TRBJ2-4, with 13 nucleotides matching TRBD2. The germline gives CDR1 SGHNT, CDR2 YYREEE (reference sequence). This CDR3 region has 17 residues. The junction had 7 bases not matched to a gene; V was cut back by 1 base and J by 6 bases.

This clonotype has a count of ten or more. The gene calls are TRBV24-1 and TRBJ2-2; D gene ambiguous. Trimming cost V 6 bases and J 6 bases, with 7 bases left between them. This CDR3 is built from 12 residues. Germline V CDR1 and CDR2: KGHDR, SFDVKD. The CDR3 DNA sequence: TGTGCCACCAGTACGGGTCCCGGGGAGCTGTTTTTT. Translated, it gives CATSTGPGELFF.

For the CDR3, the DNA is TGCAGTGCCCCTACCGGGCCCCCCGGCGGGTCACCCCTCCACTTT. It codes for CSAPTGPPGGSPLHF. The genes are TRBV20-1 and TRBJ1-6, with D uncertain. Germline CDR1 DFQATT, CDR2 SNEGSKA (reference sequence). The V end was cut by 6 bases, the J end by 10 bases, with 22 bases between. This CDR3 contains 15 residues.

The chain has TRBV7-9 and TRBJ2-3; 11 bases line up with TRBD2. This CDR3 spans 15 amino acids. Unmatched junction bases numbered 7, after V lost 5 bases and J lost 6 bases. The germline V gene encodes CDR1 SEHNR and CDR2 FQNEAQ (reference sequence). The CDR3 loop is CASSPLAGGADTQYF. The CDR3 nucleotides are TGTGCCAGCAGCCCCTTAGCGGGGGGGGCCGATACGCAGTATTTT.

The chain joins TRBV2 to TRBJ1-1; D is ambiguous. CDR1 and CDR2 from the germline V gene are SNHLY and FYNNEI. The CDR3 length is 11 residues. V gave up 6 bases and J gave up 10 bases, with 12 bases separating them. The DNA for the CDR3 is TGTGCCAGCAGGGTAAATCTACGAGCTTTCTTT. Translation: CASRVNLRAFF.

This clonotype showed up many times. The rearrangement links TRBV15 to TRBJ1-4, with 11 bases identical to TRBD1. Losses at the gene ends were 5 bases for V and 0 bases for J; bases not matched to a gene: 17. CDR3 size: 21 residues. CDR1 and CDR2 from the germline V gene are LNHNV and YYDKDF (reference sequence). The CDR3 here is CATSPPPGQGGIHATNEKLFF. As DNA, the CDR3 is TGTGCCACCAGCCCTCCACCGGGACAGGGGGGGATACACGCAACTAATGAAAAACTGTTTTTT. The full variable domain, in which reference TRBV15 and TRBJ1-4 provide the parts outside the CDR3, is DAMVIQNPRYQVTQFGKPVTLSCSQTLNHNVMYWYQQKSSQAPKLLFHYYDKDFNNEADTPDNFQSRRPNTSFCFLDIRSPGLGDTAMYLCATSPPPGQGGIHATNEKLFFGSGTQLSVL.

This clonotype was counted at least ten times. The chain uses TRBV5-1 and TRBJ2-2; the D is unclear. The CDR3 consists of 14 residues. V shed 7 bases and J shed 2 bases, with 12 bases lying between them. Germline values: CDR1 SGHRS, CDR2 YFSETQ. CDR3 sequence (DNA): TGCGCCAGCGCTCCCGGAATAAACACCGGGGAGCTGTTTTTT. Translation: CASAPGINTGELFF. Filled out from reference TRBV5-1 and TRBJ2-2, the complete variable domain reads KAGVTQTPRYLIKTRGQQVTLSCSPISGHRSVSWYQQTPGQGLQFLFEYFSETQRNKGNFPGRFSGRQFSNSRSEMNVSTLELGDSALYLCASAPGINTGELFFGEGSRLTVL.

Only a few counts were recorded for this clonotype. This chain joins TRBV6-5 and TRBJ1-6, with a weak D call TRBD1 (5 bases). In germline, CDR1 is MNHEY, CDR2 SVGAGI. V lost 4 bases to trimming and J lost 9 bases, with 13 bases between them. The CDR3 sequence is 14 residues long. The CDR3 protein is CASSWDSGGSPLHF. Here the CDR3 DNA reads TGTGCCAGCAGTTGGGACTCGGGAGGTTCACCCCTCCACTTT.

This clonotype was observed a handful of times. The chain recombines TRBV2 with TRBJ1-4; D may be TRBD1 (5 bases). The CDR3 has 14 residues. The V and J ends lost 8 bases and 8 bases respectively, with 18 bases between them. From germline, CDR1 is SNHLY and CDR2 FYNNEI. This CDR3 reads CASRPEGFGEKLFF. The CDR3 coding sequence is TGTGCCAGCCGCCCCGAGGGGTTCGGGGAAAAACTGTTTTTT.